The 13 T cell receptor beta chains reported below all come from one sample, sequenced in a study of immune evolution from preneoplasia to lung adenocarcinoma. Clones were sequenced by immunoSEQ multiplex PCR, and TCRdb holds only the in-frame ones, with some missing. Among around 9,100 clones listed, 80% to 90% were seen once. Sequencing input: FFPE lung adenocarcinoma in situ tissue. These receptors originate from a person aged 65-85 years with lung adenocarcinoma.

The J gene is TRBJ1-5, the V gene TRBV7-9; D is unclear. Germline V gene sequence: CDR1 SEHNR, CDR2 FQNEAQ (reference sequence). The CDR3 totals 13 residues. The V end lost 5 bases, the J end lost 6 bases, and 11 bases lay between the germline ends. CDR3 sequence: CASSQSDGQPQHF. The DNA for the CDR3 is TGTGCCAGCAGCCAGTCGGACGGTCAGCCCCAGCATTTT.

The sample holds a few counts of this clone. J is TRBJ2-7 and V is TRBV7-6, with 10 bases fitting TRBD2. Germline V lookup: CDR1 SGHVS, CDR2 FNYEAQ. The CDR3 spans 14 residues. V lost 3 bases, J lost 3 bases, and 2 bases stayed unmatched. CDR3 region: CASSFASGGYEQYF. The CDR3 DNA reads as TGTGCCAGCAGCTTTGCTAGCGGGGGCTACGAGCAGTACTTC.

This rearrangement joins TRBV6-1 to TRBJ1-5; the D is unclear. There are 15 residues in the CDR3. CDR1 is MNHNS, CDR2 SASEGT, per germline. Trimming removed 7 bases at V and 5 bases at J, with 18 bases between. This chain's CDR3 is CASINRDLWDQPQHF. The CDR3 nucleotides read TGTGCCAGCATTAACCGGGATCTATGGGATCAGCCCCAGCATTTT.

This clone was observed a few times. V usage is TRBV29-1 and J usage is TRBJ1-2, with D maybe TRBD1 (5 bases). Trimming took off 5 bases at V and 7 bases at J, with 11 bases between the two ends. Germline V gives CDR1 SQVTM, CDR2 ANQGSEA. CDR3 length: 11 amino acids. This CDR3 is CSVLQGAGYTF. DNA for the CDR3: TGCAGCGTTCTCCAGGGTGCTGGCTACACCTTC.

V is TRBV6-1 and J is TRBJ1-2; 8 nucleotides match TRBD1. The trim removed 0 bases at V and 4 bases at J, leaving 7 bases unmatched. The length of the CDR3 is 16 residues. Looked up from germline, CDR1 is MNHNS and CDR2 is SASEGT. CDR3 sequence: CASSEATGGRIYGYTF. CDR3 coding DNA: TGTGCCAGCAGTGAAGCAACAGGGGGACGCATCTATGGCTACACCTTC.

The gene calls are TRBV28 and TRBJ1-5; D unresolved. There are 11 residues in the CDR3. Germline assignment: CDR1 MDHEN and CDR2 SYDVKM. Between the trimmed V and J ends, which lost 6 bases and 3 bases, there was a span of 3 bases. In DNA, the CDR3 is TGTGCCAGCAGCATCAATCAGCCCCAGCATTTT. Residues: CASSINQPQHF.

The rearrangement uses TRBV11-1 and TRBJ2-7; D is unclear. From germline, CDR1 is SGHAT and CDR2 FQDESV (reference sequence). The CDR3 spans 13 residues. V lost 3 bases to trimming and J lost 3 bases, with 9 bases between them. The DNA of the CDR3 is TGTGCCAGCAGCTTGTTTCGCGGCTACGAGCAGTACTTC. Translated: CASSLFRGYEQYF. Drawing the rest from reference TRBV11-1 and TRBJ2-7, the complete variable domain is EAEVAQSPRYKITEKSQAVAFWCDPISGHATLYWYRQILGQGPELLVQFQDESVVDDSQLPKDRFSAERLKGVDSTLKIQPAELGDSAMYLCASSLFRGYEQYFGPGTRLTVT.

The CDR3 DNA follows: TGTGCCAGCTCACCGGAAGACAGGGACTACGAGCAGTACTTC. Amino acids: CASSPEDRDYEQYF. The chain carries TRBV18 and TRBJ2-7; 7 bases match TRBD1. Germline lookup yields CDR1 KGHSH and CDR2 LQKENI. The CDR3 consists of 14 residues. V dropped 3 bases and J dropped 3; count of bases not matched to a gene: 5.

The rearrangement links TRBV9 to TRBJ2-1; perhaps D is TRBD1 or TRBD2 (5 bases each). This CDR3 region has 15 residues. Between the trimmed V and J ends, which lost 3 bases and 3 bases, there was a span of 13 bases. The V gene's germline CDR1 is SGDLS and CDR2 YYNGEE. CDR3 sequence: CASSALTRGYNEQFF. DNA for the CDR3: TGTGCCAGCAGCGCACTCACGAGGGGCTACAATGAGCAGTTCTTC.

The chain has TRBV12-5 and TRBJ1-5, with D unresolved. Trimming pared 9 bases from V and 7 bases from J, leaving 19 bases between. CDR3 length equals 14 residues. The germline CDR1 and CDR2 sequences are LGHNT and FRNRAP. The DNA for the CDR3 is TGTGCTAGGCCTGATTGCAGGTCCCGACAGCCCCAGCATTTT. Residues: CARPDCRSRQPQHF.

The chain joins TRBV30 to TRBJ2-5; possible D gene TRBD2, 6 bases. The CDR3 loop spans 13 amino acids. V shed 3 bases and J shed 5 bases, with 13 bases lying between them. In germline, CDR1 is GTSNPN, CDR2 SVGIG (reference sequence). The CDR3 DNA reads TGTGCCTGGAGAGGAGAGGGGAGGGAGACCCAGTACTTC. This codes for CAWRGEGRETQYF.

The genes are TRBV27 and TRBJ2-5; D remains unclear. This CDR3 has 14 amino acids. The V end lost 6 bases, the J end lost 4 bases, and 15 bases lay between the germline ends. CDR1 is MNHEY and CDR2 is SMNVEV in the germline V gene (reference sequence). The CDR3 DNA follows: TGTGCCAGCAGCCCCCTCCCCGACGGAGAGACCCAGTACTTC. This translates into CASSPLPDGETQYF.

The sample holds a few counts of this clone. The chain links TRBV5-1 to TRBJ1-2; D possibly corresponds to TRBD1 (6 bases). Germline V gives CDR1 SGHRS, CDR2 YFSETQ. This CDR3 region has 13 residues. V dropped 2 bases and J dropped 8 bases, with 13 bases sitting between them. CDR3 coding DNA: TGCGCCAGCAGCTTCGTACAGGGAGGAGGCTACACCTTC. Protein product: CASSFVQGGGYTF.